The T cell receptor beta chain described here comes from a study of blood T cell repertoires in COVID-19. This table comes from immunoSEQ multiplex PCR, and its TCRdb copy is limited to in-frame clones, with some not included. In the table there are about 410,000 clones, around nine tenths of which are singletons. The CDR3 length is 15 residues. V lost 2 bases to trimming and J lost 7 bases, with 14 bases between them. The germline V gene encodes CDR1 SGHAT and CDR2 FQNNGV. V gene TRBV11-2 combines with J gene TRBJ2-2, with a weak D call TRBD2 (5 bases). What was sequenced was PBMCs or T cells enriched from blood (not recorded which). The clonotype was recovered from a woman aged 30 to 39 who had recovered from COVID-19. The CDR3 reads CASSLTLQSGGELFF. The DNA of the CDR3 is TGTGCCAGCAGCTTAACCCTCCAAAGCGGCGGGGAGCTGTTTTTT.